This T cell receptor (beta chain) was captured by sequencing in a study of cytomegalovirus exposure and HLA in healthy donors. Whole-study context: Within an early data release were about 85 million unique TCRs drawn from HLA-typed donors.

Only a few counts were recorded for this clone. As yet, its antigen is unknown. In the PCR, 60 Vbeta and 13 Jbeta primers were used. Sequenced by immunoSEQ multiplex PCR; TCRdb stores in-frame clones only, minus some. The profile shows approximately 200,000 clones, approximately 80% of them singletons. Study-level points and caveats: CMV antigen specificity of a few CMV-associated chains was confirmed in vitro.

V lost 7 bases and J lost 8; bases outside the gene matches: 6. Germline V gives CDR1 SQVTM, CDR2 ANQGSEA. The CDR3 runs to 12 residues. This clonotype was obtained from a girl under 18 in good health and CMV-seronegative. Sequencing used PBMCs. The chain joins TRBV29-1 to TRBJ1-3; 9 bases map to TRBD1. The CDR3 sequence: CSAMTGGDTIYF. CDR3 sequence (DNA): TGCAGCGCCATGACAGGGGGAGACACCATATATTTT.